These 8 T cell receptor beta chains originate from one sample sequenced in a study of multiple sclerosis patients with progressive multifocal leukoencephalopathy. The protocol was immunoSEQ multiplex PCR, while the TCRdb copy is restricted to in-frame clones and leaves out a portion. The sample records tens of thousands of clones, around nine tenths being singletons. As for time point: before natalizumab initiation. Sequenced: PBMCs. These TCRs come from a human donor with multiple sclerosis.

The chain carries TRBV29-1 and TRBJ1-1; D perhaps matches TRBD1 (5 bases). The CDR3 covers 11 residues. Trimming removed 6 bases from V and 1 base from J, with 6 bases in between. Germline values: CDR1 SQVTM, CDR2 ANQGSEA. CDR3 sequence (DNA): TGCAGCGTCACAGGGAACACTGAAGCTTTCTTT. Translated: CSVTGNTEAFF.

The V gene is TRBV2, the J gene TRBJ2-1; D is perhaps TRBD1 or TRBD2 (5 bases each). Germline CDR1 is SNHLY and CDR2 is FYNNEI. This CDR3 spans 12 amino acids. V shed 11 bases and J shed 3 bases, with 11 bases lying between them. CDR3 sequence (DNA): TGTGCCTCGGGACGGTACTACAATGAGCAGTTCTTC. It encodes CASGRYYNEQFF.

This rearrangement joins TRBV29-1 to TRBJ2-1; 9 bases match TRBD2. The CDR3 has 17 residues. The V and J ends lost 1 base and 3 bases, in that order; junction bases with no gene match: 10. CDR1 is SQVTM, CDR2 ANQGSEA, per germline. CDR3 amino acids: CSVEGAPGLAYYNEQFF. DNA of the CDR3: TGCAGCGTTGAAGGCGCACCGGGACTAGCTTACTACAATGAGCAGTTCTTC.

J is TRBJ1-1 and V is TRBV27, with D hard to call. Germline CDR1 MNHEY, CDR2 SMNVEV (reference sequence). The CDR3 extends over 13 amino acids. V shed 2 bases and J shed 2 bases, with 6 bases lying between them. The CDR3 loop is CASSLDRNTEAFF. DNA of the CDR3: TGTGCCAGCAGTTTAGACCGAAACACTGAAGCTTTCTTT.

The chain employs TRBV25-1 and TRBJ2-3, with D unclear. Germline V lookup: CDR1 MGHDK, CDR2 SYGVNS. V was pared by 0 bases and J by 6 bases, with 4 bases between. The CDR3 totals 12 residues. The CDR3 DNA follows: TGTGCCAGCAGTGAATATGGGGATACGCAGTATTTT. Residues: CASSEYGDTQYF.

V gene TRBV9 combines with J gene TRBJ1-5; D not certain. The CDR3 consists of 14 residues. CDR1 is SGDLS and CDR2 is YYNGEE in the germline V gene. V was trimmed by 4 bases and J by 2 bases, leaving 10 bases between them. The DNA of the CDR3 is TGTGCCAGCAGCCCACTTGGGGGCAATCAGCCCCAGCATTTT. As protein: CASSPLGGNQPQHF.

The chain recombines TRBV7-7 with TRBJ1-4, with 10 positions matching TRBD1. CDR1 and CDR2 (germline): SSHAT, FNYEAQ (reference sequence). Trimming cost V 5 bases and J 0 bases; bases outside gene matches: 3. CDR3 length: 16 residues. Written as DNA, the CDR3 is TGTGCCAGCAGCGTCGGACAGGGGGCAACTAATGAAAAACTGTTTTTT. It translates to CASSVGQGATNEKLFF.

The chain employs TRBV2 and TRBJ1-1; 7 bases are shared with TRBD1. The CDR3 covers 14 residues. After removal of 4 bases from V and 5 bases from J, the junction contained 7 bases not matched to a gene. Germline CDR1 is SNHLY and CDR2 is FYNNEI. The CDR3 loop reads CASSARQGSTEAFF. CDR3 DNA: TGTGCCAGCAGTGCTCGACAGGGTAGTACTGAAGCTTTCTTT.